This T cell receptor beta chain was recovered during a study of identical twins (TCRdb year 2016). The study in broad terms: The study deep-sequenced TCR alpha and beta repertoires from monozygotic twins, unrelated adults of various ages and cord blood to test whether fetal clonotypes persist. To rule out contamination, replicate twin experiments were performed at different times with different library preparation protocols.

V is shortened by 2 bases, J by 2 bases, and the region joining them spans 3 bases. The CDR3 numbers 12 residues from cysteine through phenylalanine. Kept here is only the CDR3 DNA, which spans 36 bases and is read in frame from base 1. For CDR1 and CDR2, the germline V gene (reference sequence) lists GTSNPN and SVGIG. Every donor in the study was a healthy Caucasian. Three unrelated non-twin adults were additionally sequenced: a male aged 18 to 29, a male aged 50 to 60 and a female aged 50 to 60. Using Miltenyi CD45RO+ enrichment and human naive T-cell isolation kits, memory (CD45RO+) and naive T cells were isolated from PBMC. The investigation overall reported the following: In monozygotic twins, recombination models systematically underestimated out-of-frame TCR alpha sharing, but the models matched the sharing seen between unrelated individuals. The excess sharing between twins in beta out-of-frame sequences was weaker because fewer shared sequences reduced the signal-to-noise ratio. Fewer insertions were carried by abundant cord blood beta clonotypes; a weaker similar trend was observed in young adult naive repertoires, while no such trend was observed in memory repertoires. Out-of-frame TCR alpha sequences shared between twins showed an excess of low generation-probability sequences compared with coincidental sharing between unrelated individuals. Conclusions relied on cross-sectional statistical analysis, since the same donors could not be followed over many years. Invariant T cells such as MAIT and iNKT could partly confound zero-insertion analyses, although diverse VJ usage argued against such confounding for most clonotypes.

Concerning this clonotype itself: It has no known antigen specificity. Nothing much larger sits one base from this clone, and base qualities are not available.

Library preparation employed 5' RACE. The data were produced on an Illumina HiSeq 2000. A universal primer binding site was introduced by template switching, and a unique molecular identifier was present in the final cDNA, enabling accurate counting of TCR cDNA molecules. Specific primers in the conserved constant-segment region were used to synthesize first-strand cDNA for TCR alpha and beta chains. Each cDNA library was double barcoded, with a SMART-Mk sample barcode plus Illumina barcodes, to control for contamination. TruSeq adapter sequences and Illumina sample barcodes were added in two successive PCR steps. Sequencing of the TCR alpha and beta cDNA libraries was done on the Illumina HiSeq platform using custom primers. The authors' pipeline ran thus. Unique molecular identifiers were extracted from raw reads with MiGEC, and CDR3 positions were determined with MiXCR. Recombination models were inferred per individual with the repgenHMM and IGoR tools using an EM algorithm. Shared clonotypes were analyzed with the tcR package in R, and sharing was normalized by the product of cloneset sizes. To study raw recombination free of thymic and clonal selection effects, out-of-frame nonproductive sequences were analyzed. The public reads were reanalyzed by TCRdb: fastp trimming at Q25, MiXCR alignment, in-frame beta chains only. Entries are consolidated by CDR3 protein sequence, retaining the most common genes and DNA. TCRdb assigned the V and J calls; the authors' analysis was not used. For this sample the table gives approximately 700,000 distinct CDR3 sequences, of which over 5% were detected only once. 1.5% to 2% of the sample comes from the top ten.

This receptor chain uses TRBV30 and TRBJ2-2; the D gene remains uncertain. The sequence was obtained from a man between 18 and 35 years old in good health. Sequencing was carried out using naive T cells sorted from blood. The cell subset or site label, read with the paper, signifies: cells isolated with a human naive T-cell isolation kit. For the CDR3, the sequence is CAWSLNTGELFF. The nucleotide sequence is given as TGTGCCTGGAGTCTTAACACCGGGGAGCTGTTTTTT.